The 19 T cell receptor beta chains below come from one sample, sequenced in a study of T-cell reconstitution after alpha-beta-depleted transplantation in children. Unique molecular identifiers were incorporated when the TCRbeta library was constructed. Each CDR3 protein is one row after TCRdb ran MiXCR on the PCR reads. The sample records roughly 160,000 distinct CDR3 sequences, around 10% being singletons. Sequenced material: PBMCs, taken before TCRalphabeta/CD19-depleted stem cell transplant. Receptors were obtained from a boy between 2 and 10 years old with acute myeloid leukemia, due to receive a stem cell transplant.

Many counts were recorded for this clonotype. The CDR3 bases are TGTGCCAGCGGGACCGACGGGGCAGATACGCAGTATTTT. Its protein is CASGTDGADTQYF. J is TRBJ2-3 and V is TRBV7-3; either TRBD1 or TRBD2 may supply D (5 bases each). Trimming removed 8 bases from V and 4 bases from J, with 13 bases in between. The germline CDR1 and CDR2 sequences are SGHTA and FQGTGA. The length of the CDR3 is 13 residues. The full variable domain, its missing parts supplied by reference TRBV7-3 and TRBJ2-3, is GAGVSQTPSNKVTEKGKYVELRCDPISGHTALYWYRQSLGQGPEFLIYFQGTGAADDSGLPNDRFFAVRPEGSVSTLKIQRTERGDSAVYLCASGTDGADTQYFGPGTRLTVL.

This clonotype showed up just a few times. The chain carries TRBV25-1 and TRBJ2-1; D unclear. The V gene lost 5 bases and the J gene lost 6 bases, with 14 bases spanning the gap. The CDR3 sequence is 14 residues long. Germline values: CDR1 MGHDK, CDR2 SYGVNS. DNA for the CDR3: TGTGCCAGCAGTAGGATAGAACTGGGCAATGAGCAGTTCTTC. It encodes CASSRIELGNEQFF.

This clonotype appeared many times. The genes are TRBV2 and TRBJ2-7, with 8 nucleotides matching TRBD2. CDR3 length: 14 amino acids. V was pared by 5 bases and J by 5 bases, with 8 bases of the junction left unmatched. In germline, CDR1 is SNHLY, CDR2 FYNNEI. Here the CDR3 DNA reads TGTGCCAGCAGTTCGGGTAGCGGGAATGACGAGCAGTACTTC. Translating gives CASSSGSGNDEQYF.

This clonotype appeared many times. V and J are TRBV20-1 and TRBJ2-4; TRBD2 aligns across 12 bases. In germline, CDR1 is DFQATT, CDR2 SNEGSKA (reference sequence). V lost 2 bases and J lost 7; bases outside the gene matches: 6. CDR3 length: 15 amino acids. CDR3 bases: TGCAGTGCTAGACAAGCTAGCGGGGGGGGGAACATTCAGTACTTC. It translates to CSARQASGGGNIQYF.

This clonotype was seen repeatedly, ten times or more. CDR3 bases: TGTGCCAGCAGCAAGGACAGGGGTGGTGGTCAGCCCCAGCATTTT. The encoded protein is CASSKDRGGGQPQHF. The chain is built from TRBV27 and TRBJ1-5; 9 positions match TRBD1. The germline V gene encodes CDR1 MNHEY and CDR2 SMNVEV (reference sequence). V shed 6 bases, J shed 6 bases, and the junction held 9 bases outside the gene matches. The CDR3 spans 15 residues.

Points on this clonotype: Just one base apart from a much larger clone, this may be a read error. V is TRBV12-3 or TRBV12-4 and J is TRBJ1-5; no reliable D call. There are 14 residues in the CDR3. The CDR3 region has the DNA TGTGCCTGCAGTTCAGGATTGAGCAATCAGCCCCAGCATTTT. Its protein is CACSSGLSNQPQHF.

About this clonotype itself: This may come from a read error, since a much larger clone is one base off. This chain connects TRBV19 to TRBJ2-7, with D perhaps matching TRBD1 (6 bases). The CDR3 consists of 16 residues. CDR1 and CDR2 (germline): LNHDA, SQIVND (reference sequence). The CDR3 here is CASSTLTGSGFYGQYF. The CDR3 nucleotides are TGTGCCAGTAGTACACTAACAGGGAGCGGCTTCTACGGGCAGTACTTC. Looking up the rest from reference TRBV19 and TRBJ2-7 gives the full variable domain: DGGITQSPKYLFRKEGQNVTLSCEQNLNHDAMYWYRQDPGQGLRLIYYSQIVNDFQKGDIAEGYSVSREKKESFPLTVTSAQKNPTAFYLCASSTLTGSGFYGQYFGPGTRLTVT.

This chain joins TRBV7-9 and TRBJ1-6, with a possible D match to TRBD1 (5 bases). From germline, CDR1 is SEHNR and CDR2 FQNEAQ (reference sequence). The ends were cut back, 4 bases at V and 7 bases at J, with 29 bases in the middle. The CDR3 has 20 amino acids. The CDR3 sequence: CASSSPRGGQPGFGNSPLHF. The CDR3 nucleotides are TGTGCCAGCAGCTCTCCTCGGGGTGGACAACCAGGGTTTGGCAATTCACCCCTCCACTTT.

This clonotype was counted ten times or more. J is TRBJ2-3 and V is TRBV28; 7 bases match TRBD2. Germline V gives CDR1 MDHEN, CDR2 SYDVKM. J gave up 3 bases and V 5 bases, and 5 bases lay outside the gene matches. The CDR3 contains 14 residues. The CDR3 region is CASSPSGLTDTQYF. CDR3 sequence (DNA): TGTGCCAGCAGTCCTAGCGGACTTACAGATACGCAGTATTTT.

This clonotype came up many times. The genes are TRBV12-3 or TRBV12-4 and TRBJ2-7, with 8 bases fitting TRBD1. CDR3 size: 15 residues. With V trimmed by 2 bases and J by 6 bases, 9 bases remained unmatched. The CDR3 DNA reads TGTGCCAGCAGTTTAAACAGGGGGAGGCCGGGCGAGCAGTACGTC. It translates to CASSLNRGRPGEQYV.

The sample holds many counts of this clonotype. The chain has TRBV4-2 and TRBJ2-7; TRBD1 agrees at 8 bases. Germline CDR1 reads LGHNA; CDR2 reads YNFKEQ. The CDR3 is 14 residues long. The V and J ends lost 1 base and 5 bases, in that order; junction bases with no gene match: 4. CDR3 sequence: CASSQVGQGDEQYF. CDR3 sequence (DNA): TGTGCCAGCAGCCAAGTAGGACAGGGCGACGAGCAGTACTTC.

The chain uses TRBV7-6 and TRBJ2-5; the match to TRBD2 covers 8 bases. CDR1 SGHVS and CDR2 FNYEAQ come from the germline V gene. V trimming: 8 bases; J trimming: 5 bases; junction bases outside the gene matches: 19. CDR3 length: 17 amino acids. CDR3 in amino acids: CASRPRGGPPSWETQYF. As DNA, the CDR3 is TGTGCCAGCCGTCCACGCGGGGGGCCGCCCTCGTGGGAGACCCAGTACTTC.

The rearrangement joins TRBV30 to TRBJ2-6; TRBD1 matches at 8 bases. This CDR3 has 16 residues. CDR1 is GTSNPN, CDR2 SVGIG, per germline (reference sequence). The V segment lost 5 bases and the J segment 1 base; nucleotides outside the gene matches: 7. The CDR3 is CAWAGTGLSGANVLTF. CDR3 DNA: TGTGCCTGGGCCGGGACAGGCCTATCTGGGGCCAACGTCCTGACTTTC.

A note on this clonotype: A read error may produce the germline difference seen at one junction end. The chain uses TRBV27 and TRBJ1-1; TRBD1 matches 10 bases. Germline V gene sequence: CDR1 MNHEY, CDR2 SMNVEV (reference sequence). CDR3 length equals 16 residues. The CDR3 here is CAGSLGQGGINTEAFF. CDR3 nucleotides: TGTGCCGGCAGTTTAGGACAGGGGGGAATTAACACTGAAGCTTTCTTT.

This clonotype has a count of ten or more. The rearrangement uses TRBV12-3 or TRBV12-4 and TRBJ1-3; D uncertain. The V end was cut by 6 bases, the J end by 3 bases, with 9 bases between. CDR3 size: 13 residues. CDR3 protein: CASSSRGGNTIYF. CDR3 DNA sequence: TGTGCCAGCAGCTCCCGGGGTGGAAACACCATATATTTT.

This clonotype was recorded many times. The V and J genes are TRBV12-3 or TRBV12-4 and TRBJ1-1; weak D call: TRBD1 (6 bases). Trimming removed 5 bases from V and 4 bases from J, with 14 bases in between. This CDR3 region has 14 residues. CDR3: CASSAPDSPTEAFF. CDR3 nucleotides: TGTGCCAGCAGTGCTCCGGACAGCCCCACTGAAGCTTTCTTT.

This clonotype was observed many times. This sequence joins TRBV30 and TRBJ2-7; D call uncertain. The CDR3 is 13 amino acids. Per the germline V gene, CDR1 is GTSNPN and CDR2 is SVGIG (reference sequence). The germline V and J ends were trimmed by 3 bases and 0 bases, with 9 bases remaining between them. The CDR3 sequence is CAWSPGPSYEQYF. CDR3 sequence (DNA): TGTGCCTGGAGCCCCGGTCCCTCCTACGAGCAGTACTTC.

This clonotype was seen many times. The rearrangement uses TRBV28 and TRBJ1-6; 9 nucleotides line up with TRBD1. The germline gives CDR1 MDHEN, CDR2 SYDVKM. V shed 5 bases, J shed 8 bases, and the junction held 10 bases outside the gene matches. The CDR3 spans 16 residues. CDR3 sequence: CASSISGQGIDSPLHF. CDR3 DNA sequence: TGTGCCAGCAGTATCTCGGGACAGGGAATAGATTCACCCCTCCACTTT.

In this sample, this clonotype is medium-sized (0.01 to 0.1%). V is TRBV5-1 and J is TRBJ1-6; D possibly corresponds to TRBD1 (6 bases). Trimming took off 6 bases at V and 7 bases at J, with 17 bases between the two ends. CDR1 is SGHRS and CDR2 is YFSETQ in the germline V gene. There are 15 residues in the CDR3. The CDR3 sequence: CASTEGTGWNSPLHF. Written as DNA, the CDR3 is TGCGCCAGCACAGAAGGCACAGGGTGGAATTCACCCCTCCACTTT. Full variable domain (rest looked up from reference TRBV5-1 and TRBJ1-6): KAGVTQTPRYLIKTRGQQVTLSCSPISGHRSVSWYQQTPGQGLQFLFEYFSETQRNKGNFPGRFSGRQFSNSRSEMNVSTLELGDSALYLCASTEGTGWNSPLHFGNGTRLTVT.